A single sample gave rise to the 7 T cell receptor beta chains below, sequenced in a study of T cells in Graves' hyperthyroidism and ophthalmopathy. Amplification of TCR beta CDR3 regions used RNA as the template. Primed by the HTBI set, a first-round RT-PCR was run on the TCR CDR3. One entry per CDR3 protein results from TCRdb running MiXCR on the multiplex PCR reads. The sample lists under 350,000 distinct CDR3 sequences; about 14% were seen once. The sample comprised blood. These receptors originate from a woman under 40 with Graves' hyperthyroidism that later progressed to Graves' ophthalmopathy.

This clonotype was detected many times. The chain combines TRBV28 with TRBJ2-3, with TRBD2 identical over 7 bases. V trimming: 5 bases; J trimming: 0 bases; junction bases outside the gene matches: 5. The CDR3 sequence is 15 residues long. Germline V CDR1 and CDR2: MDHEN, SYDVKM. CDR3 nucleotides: TGTGCCAGCAGTGAACGAGCGGGAAGCACAGATACGCAGTATTTT. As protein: CASSERAGSTDTQYF.

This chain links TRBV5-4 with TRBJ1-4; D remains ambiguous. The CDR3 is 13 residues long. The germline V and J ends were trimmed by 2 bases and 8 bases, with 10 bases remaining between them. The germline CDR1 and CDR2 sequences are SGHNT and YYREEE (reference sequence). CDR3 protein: CASSFSEGEKLFF. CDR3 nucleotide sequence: TGTGCCAGCAGCTTTTCCGAGGGAGAAAAACTGTTTTTT.

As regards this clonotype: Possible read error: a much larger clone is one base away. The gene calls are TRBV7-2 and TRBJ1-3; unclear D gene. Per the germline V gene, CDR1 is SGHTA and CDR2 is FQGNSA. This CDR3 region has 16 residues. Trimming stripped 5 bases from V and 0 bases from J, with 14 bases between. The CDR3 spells CASSPTRAFSGNTIYF. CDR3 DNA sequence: TGTGCCAGCAGCCCGACAAGAGCTTTCTCTGGAAACACCATATATTTT.

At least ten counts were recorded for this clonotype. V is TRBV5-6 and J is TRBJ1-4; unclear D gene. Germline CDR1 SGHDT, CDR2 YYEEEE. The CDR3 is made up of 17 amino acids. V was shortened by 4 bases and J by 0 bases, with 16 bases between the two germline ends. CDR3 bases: TGTGCCAGCAGCATCTCCGACGGAACCGCAACTAATGAAAAACTGTTTTTT. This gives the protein CASSISDGTATNEKLFF.

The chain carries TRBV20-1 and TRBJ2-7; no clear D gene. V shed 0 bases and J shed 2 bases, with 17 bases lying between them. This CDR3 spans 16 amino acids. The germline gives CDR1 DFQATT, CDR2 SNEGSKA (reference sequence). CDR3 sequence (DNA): TGCAGTGCTAGAGATAGGGCCGCTCCCCACCCCTACGAGCAGTACTTC. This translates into CSARDRAAPHPYEQYF.

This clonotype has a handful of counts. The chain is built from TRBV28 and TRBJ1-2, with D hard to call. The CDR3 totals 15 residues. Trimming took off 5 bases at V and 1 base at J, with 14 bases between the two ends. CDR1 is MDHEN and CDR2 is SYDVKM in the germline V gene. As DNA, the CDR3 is TGTGCCAGCAGTCCGACCTCTGATCGTAACTATGGCTACACCTTC. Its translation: CASSPTSDRNYGYTF.

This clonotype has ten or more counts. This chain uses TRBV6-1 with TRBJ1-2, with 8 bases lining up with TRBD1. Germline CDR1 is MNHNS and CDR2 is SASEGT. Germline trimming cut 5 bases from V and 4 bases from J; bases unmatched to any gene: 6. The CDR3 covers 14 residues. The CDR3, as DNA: TGTGCCAGCAGTCCGTACGGACAGGGCTATGGCTACACCTTC. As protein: CASSPYGQGYGYTF.